Listed below are T cell receptor beta chains from one sample, sequenced in a study of cytomegalovirus exposure and HLA in healthy donors. Profiling relied on immunoSEQ multiplex PCR, and the TCRdb table lists in-frame clones only, not all of them. The sample lists approximately 150,000 clones, approximately 80% occurring once. The specimen was PBMCs. The receptors shown here come from a woman between 35 and 50 years old in good health and CMV-seropositive. CDR3s include the opening cysteine and the closing phenylalanine or tryptophan. The D gene is left open where the match is weak. Clone size is not always given. Where it is, it says once, few, many or a class for expanded clones.

v_call: TRBV6-6
d_call: .
j_call: TRBJ1-3
clone_size: few
cdr3_aa: CASSYDMNSGNTIYF
cdr3_nt: TGTGCCAGCAGTTACGACATGAACTCTGGAAACACCATATATTTT

v_call: TRBV19
d_call: TRBD2
j_call: TRBJ2-3
clone_size: once
cdr3_aa: CASSNRASGTPDTQYF
cdr3_nt: TGTGCCAGTAGTAACCGGGCTAGCGGGACTCCAGATACGCAGTATTTT

v_call: TRBV10-3
d_call: .
j_call: TRBJ2-5
clone_size: .
cdr3_aa: CAISGLEETQYF
cdr3_nt: TGTGCCATCTCAGGGCTGGAAGAGACCCAGTACTTC

v_call: TRBV1
d_call: .
j_call: TRBJ2-1
clone_size: .
cdr3_aa: CTSSQSVDMGGPRWEQFF
cdr3_nt: TGCACCAGCAGCCAATCCGTTGATATGGGGGGGCCCCGATGGGAGCAGTTCTTC

v_call: TRBV9
d_call: .
j_call: TRBJ1-1
clone_size: .
cdr3_aa: CASSSGGGTEAFF
cdr3_nt: TGTGCCAGCAGCTCGGGGGGCGGGACTGAAGCTTTCTTT

v_call: TRBV30
d_call: TRBD2
j_call: TRBJ2-3
clone_size: .
cdr3_aa: CAWKRPGGLPDTQYF
cdr3_nt: TGTGCCTGGAAGCGGCCGGGGGGGCTTCCAGATACGCAGTATTTT

v_call: TRBV5-1
d_call: TRBD2
j_call: TRBJ2-7
clone_size: .
cdr3_aa: CASTLTAGGPADEQYF
cdr3_nt: TGCGCCAGCACCCTGACTGCGGGGGGGCCTGCCGACGAGCAGTACTTC

v_call: TRBV7-2
d_call: .
j_call: TRBJ1-1
clone_size: .
cdr3_aa: CASSFGGATEAFF
cdr3_nt: TGTGCCAGCAGCTTCGGGGGGGCCACTGAAGCTTTCTTT

v_call: TRBV5-1
d_call: TRBD1
j_call: TRBJ1-2
clone_size: .
cdr3_aa: CASSGTGGRDGYTF
cdr3_nt: TGCGCCAGCAGCGGCACAGGGGGTCGGGATGGCTACACCTTC

v_call: TRBV7-2
d_call: .
j_call: TRBJ2-7
clone_size: .
cdr3_aa: CASSLGGLLGHEQYF
cdr3_nt: TGTGCCAGCAGCTTAGGGGGGCTTCTGGGTCACGAGCAGTACTTC

v_call: TRBV5-5
d_call: .
j_call: TRBJ1-1
clone_size: .
cdr3_aa: CASSLLGQGNTEAFF
cdr3_nt: TGTGCCAGCAGCTTATTAGGGCAGGGCAACACTGAAGCTTTCTTT

v_call: TRBV6-7
d_call: TRBD1
j_call: TRBJ1-1
clone_size: few
cdr3_aa: CASSYGGQEYTEAFF
cdr3_nt: TGTGCCAGCAGTTACGGGGGACAGGAGTACACTGAAGCTTTCTTT

v_call: TRBV19
d_call: .
j_call: TRBJ2-4
clone_size: .
cdr3_aa: CASSIDGGGSLAKNIQYF
cdr3_nt: TGTGCCAGTAGTATAGATGGAGGCGGCAGCTTAGCCAAAAACATTCAGTACTTC

v_call: TRBV6-1
d_call: .
j_call: TRBJ2-2
clone_size: .
cdr3_aa: CASVPPREFTGELFF
cdr3_nt: TGTGCCAGCGTTCCGCCAAGGGAGTTTACCGGGGAGCTGTTTTTT

v_call: TRBV10-1
d_call: TRBD2
j_call: TRBJ2-7
clone_size: .
cdr3_aa: CASSDSTSDEQYF
cdr3_nt: TGCGCCAGCAGTGATTCGACTAGCGACGAGCAGTACTTC

v_call: TRBV11-2
d_call: TRBD1
j_call: TRBJ2-3
clone_size: .
cdr3_aa: CASSGGADRGTDTQYF
cdr3_nt: TGTGCCAGCAGCGGAGGGGCGGACAGGGGCACAGATACGCAGTATTTT

v_call: TRBV7-7
d_call: TRBD1
j_call: TRBJ2-3
clone_size: .
cdr3_aa: CASSPGTGGTDTQYF
cdr3_nt: TGTGCCAGCAGCCCTGGGACAGGGGGCACAGATACGCAGTATTTT

v_call: TRBV7-2
d_call: TRBD1
j_call: TRBJ1-1
clone_size: .
cdr3_aa: CASSARTGGITEAFF
cdr3_nt: TGTGCCAGCAGCGCCAGGACAGGGGGGATCACTGAAGCTTTCTTT

v_call: TRBV19
d_call: .
j_call: TRBJ1-1
clone_size: .
cdr3_aa: CASSIIGAGKTEAFF
cdr3_nt: TGTGCCAGTAGTATCATAGGGGCGGGAAAAACTGAAGCTTTCTTT

v_call: TRBV15
d_call: .
j_call: TRBJ1-2
clone_size: .
cdr3_aa: CATSRDLVAGGHGYTF
cdr3_nt: TGTGCCACCAGCAGAGATCTGGTTGCGGGCGGGCATGGCTACACCTTC

v_call: TRBV2
d_call: TRBD2
j_call: TRBJ2-7
clone_size: .
cdr3_aa: CASRPGLAGIEQYF
cdr3_nt: TGTGCCAGCAGACCCGGACTAGCGGGGATCGAGCAGTACTTC

v_call: TRBV7-2
d_call: TRBD2
j_call: TRBJ2-2
clone_size: .
cdr3_aa: CASSLVGGGGFTGELFF
cdr3_nt: TGTGCCAGCAGCTTAGTGGGCGGGGGGGGCTTCACCGGGGAGCTGTTTTTT

v_call: TRBV6-1
d_call: .
j_call: TRBJ2-1
clone_size: .
cdr3_aa: CASSEPVNEQFF
cdr3_nt: TGTGCCAGCAGTGAACCAGTAAATGAGCAGTTCTTC

v_call: TRBV30
d_call: TRBD1
j_call: TRBJ1-1
clone_size: .
cdr3_aa: CACQGQGGTEAFF
cdr3_nt: TGTGCCTGTCAGGGACAGGGGGGCACTGAAGCTTTCTTT

v_call: TRBV6-1
d_call: TRBD1
j_call: TRBJ2-5
clone_size: .
cdr3_aa: CASDGQGSGETQYF
cdr3_nt: TGTGCCAGCGATGGACAGGGGAGTGGAGAGACCCAGTACTTC

v_call: TRBV18
d_call: TRBD1
j_call: TRBJ1-5
clone_size: .
cdr3_aa: CASSRGTGNQPQHF
cdr3_nt: TGTGCCAGCTCACGAGGGACAGGCAATCAGCCCCAGCATTTT

v_call: TRBV5-1
d_call: .
j_call: TRBJ1-1
clone_size: .
cdr3_aa: CASSPTSSCEAFF
cdr3_nt: TGCGCCAGCAGCCCTACGAGTAGTTGTGAAGCTTTCTTT

v_call: TRBV7-9
d_call: TRBD1
j_call: TRBJ1-4
clone_size: .
cdr3_aa: CASSLGRQGQGEKLFF
cdr3_nt: TGTGCCAGCAGCTTAGGTCGACAGGGCCAGGGTGAAAAACTGTTTTTT

v_call: TRBV7-2
d_call: .
j_call: TRBJ2-1
clone_size: .
cdr3_aa: CASSLGAGPYNEQFF
cdr3_nt: TGTGCCAGCAGCTTAGGAGCGGGCCCTTACAATGAGCAGTTCTTC

v_call: TRBV9
d_call: .
j_call: TRBJ2-3
clone_size: .
cdr3_aa: CASSVGLAQDTQYF
cdr3_nt: TGTGCCAGCAGCGTAGGCCTAGCCCAAGATACGCAGTATTTT

v_call: TRBV5-6
d_call: TRBD2
j_call: TRBJ2-5
clone_size: .
cdr3_aa: CASSLEPGLDLETQYF
cdr3_nt: TGTGCCAGCAGCTTGGAACCGGGACTAGACCTAGAGACCCAGTACTTC

v_call: TRBV7-9
d_call: .
j_call: TRBJ1-2
clone_size: once
cdr3_aa: CASSSGGPRAFYGYTF
cdr3_nt: TGTGCCAGCAGCTCGGGGGGGCCGAGGGCCTTCTATGGCTACACCTTC

v_call: TRBV19
d_call: TRBD1
j_call: TRBJ1-1
clone_size: once
cdr3_aa: CASSIIGRGRVTEAFF
cdr3_nt: TGTGCCAGTAGTATAATCGGCAGGGGGCGAGTCACTGAAGCTTTCTTT

v_call: TRBV6-5
d_call: .
j_call: TRBJ1-5
clone_size: .
cdr3_aa: CASSYSKTVNQPQHF
cdr3_nt: TGTGCCAGCAGTTACTCGAAGACAGTCAATCAGCCCCAGCATTTT

v_call: TRBV7-9
d_call: .
j_call: TRBJ1-1
clone_size: .
cdr3_aa: CASSDYSSNTEAFF
cdr3_nt: TGTGCCAGCAGCGATTACAGCAGCAACACTGAAGCTTTCTTT

v_call: TRBV7-2
d_call: .
j_call: TRBJ1-1
clone_size: .
cdr3_aa: CASSRQLNTEAFF
cdr3_nt: TGTGCCAGCAGCCGACAGCTGAACACTGAAGCTTTCTTT

v_call: TRBV18
d_call: .
j_call: TRBJ1-1
clone_size: few
cdr3_aa: CASSPQGDTEAFF
cdr3_nt: TGTGCCAGCTCCCCCCAGGGCGACACTGAAGCTTTCTTT

v_call: TRBV5-1
d_call: TRBD2
j_call: TRBJ2-5
clone_size: .
cdr3_aa: CASSLNIRGGLETQYF
cdr3_nt: TGCGCCAGCAGCTTGAATATACGGGGGGGCCTGGAGACCCAGTACTTC

v_call: TRBV9
d_call: .
j_call: TRBJ2-3
clone_size: .
cdr3_aa: CASSQRGGQSSTDTQYF
cdr3_nt: TGTGCCAGCAGCCAACGGGGGGGACAGTCGAGCACAGATACGCAGTATTTT

v_call: TRBV11-2
d_call: TRBD1
j_call: TRBJ2-6
clone_size: few
cdr3_aa: CASSYRDRSLSGANVLTF
cdr3_nt: TGTGCCAGCAGCTACCGGGACAGGTCCCTCTCTGGGGCCAACGTCCTGACTTTC

v_call: TRBV30
d_call: TRBD2
j_call: TRBJ2-1
clone_size: .
cdr3_aa: CACQKAGGPYNEQFF
cdr3_nt: TGTGCCTGCCAAAAGGCGGGGGGGCCTTACAATGAGCAGTTCTTC

v_call: TRBV12-2
d_call: .
j_call: TRBJ2-1
clone_size: .
cdr3_aa: CASRLASFPTKLVGPNEQFF
cdr3_nt: TGTGCAAGTCGCTTAGCCTCCTTTCCGACTAAACTAGTGGGCCCTAATGAGCAGTTCTTC

v_call: TRBV19
d_call: TRBD2
j_call: TRBJ2-7
clone_size: once
cdr3_aa: CASSIERGPYEQYF
cdr3_nt: TGTGCCAGTAGTATTGAGCGGGGGCCCTACGAGCAGTACTTC

v_call: TRBV11-3
d_call: TRBD1
j_call: TRBJ2-7
clone_size: .
cdr3_aa: CASSPDRLKEQYF
cdr3_nt: TGTGCCAGCAGCCCGGACAGGCTTAAAGAGCAGTACTTC

v_call: TRBV4-3
d_call: .
j_call: TRBJ2-3
clone_size: .
cdr3_aa: CASSQDGRSTDTQYF
cdr3_nt: TGCGCCAGCAGCCAAGATGGCCGTAGCACAGATACGCAGTATTTT

v_call: TRBV5-6
d_call: .
j_call: TRBJ2-1
clone_size: .
cdr3_aa: CASSFDNEQFF
cdr3_nt: TGTGCCAGCAGCTTCGACAATGAGCAGTTCTTC

v_call: TRBV27
d_call: .
j_call: TRBJ2-2
clone_size: .
cdr3_aa: CASSSLSANTGELFF
cdr3_nt: TGTGCCAGCAGTTCCCTATCGGCGAACACCGGGGAGCTGTTTTTT

v_call: TRBV7-9
d_call: TRBD1
j_call: TRBJ2-3
clone_size: .
cdr3_aa: CASSRTGDTDTQYF
cdr3_nt: TGTGCCAGCAGCCGGACAGGGGATACAGATACGCAGTATTTT

v_call: TRBV29-1
d_call: .
j_call: TRBJ2-2
clone_size: .
cdr3_aa: CSVEVIRAGELFF
cdr3_nt: TGCAGCGTTGAAGTTATCCGAGCCGGGGAGCTGTTTTTT

v_call: TRBV4-3
d_call: TRBD2
j_call: TRBJ2-5
clone_size: .
cdr3_aa: CASSQGLALETQYF
cdr3_nt: TGCGCCAGCAGCCAAGGACTAGCCCTAGAGACCCAGTACTTC